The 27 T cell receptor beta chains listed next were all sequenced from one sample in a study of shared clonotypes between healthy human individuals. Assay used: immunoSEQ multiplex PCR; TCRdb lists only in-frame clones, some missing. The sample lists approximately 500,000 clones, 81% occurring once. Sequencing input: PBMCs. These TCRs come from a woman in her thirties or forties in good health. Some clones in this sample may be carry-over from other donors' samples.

As DNA, the CDR3 is TGCGCCAGCAGCTTGGTGCAAACTAGCACAGATACGCAGTATTTT. Translation gives CASSLVQTSTDTQYF. This chain uses TRBV5-1 with TRBJ2-3; D is unresolved. Germline values: CDR1 SGHRS, CDR2 YFSETQ. Between the trimmed V and J ends, which lost 0 bases and 0 bases, there was a span of 8 bases. The CDR3 contains 15 residues.

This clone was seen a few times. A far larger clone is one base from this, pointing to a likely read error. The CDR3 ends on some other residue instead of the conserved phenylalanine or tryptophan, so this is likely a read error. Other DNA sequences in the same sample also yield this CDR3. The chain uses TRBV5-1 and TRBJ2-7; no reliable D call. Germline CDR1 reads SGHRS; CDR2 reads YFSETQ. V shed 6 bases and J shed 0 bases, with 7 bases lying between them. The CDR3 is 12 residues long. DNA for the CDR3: TGCGCCAGCATATCGGACTCCTACGAGCAGTACTTA. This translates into CASISDSYEQYL.

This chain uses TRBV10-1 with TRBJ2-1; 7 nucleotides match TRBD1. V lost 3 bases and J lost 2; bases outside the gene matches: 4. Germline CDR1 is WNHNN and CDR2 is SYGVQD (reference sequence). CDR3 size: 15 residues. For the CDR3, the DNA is TGCGCCAGCAGTGATAAGGGGGCACCCTACAATGAGCAGTTCTTC. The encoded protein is CASSDKGAPYNEQFF.

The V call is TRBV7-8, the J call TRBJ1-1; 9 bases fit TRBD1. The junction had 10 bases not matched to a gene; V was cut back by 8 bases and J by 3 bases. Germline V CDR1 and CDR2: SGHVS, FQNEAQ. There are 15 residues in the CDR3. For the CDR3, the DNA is TGTGCCAGCGGAAGTTCCCGGGACAGGGACACTGAAGCTTTCTTT. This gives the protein CASGSSRDRDTEAFF.

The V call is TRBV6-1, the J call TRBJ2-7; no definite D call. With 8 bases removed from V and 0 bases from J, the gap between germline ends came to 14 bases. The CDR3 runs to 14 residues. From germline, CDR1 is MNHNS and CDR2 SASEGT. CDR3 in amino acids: CASVRVPSSYEQYF. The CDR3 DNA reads TGTGCCAGCGTCCGGGTCCCAAGCTCCTACGAGCAGTACTTC.

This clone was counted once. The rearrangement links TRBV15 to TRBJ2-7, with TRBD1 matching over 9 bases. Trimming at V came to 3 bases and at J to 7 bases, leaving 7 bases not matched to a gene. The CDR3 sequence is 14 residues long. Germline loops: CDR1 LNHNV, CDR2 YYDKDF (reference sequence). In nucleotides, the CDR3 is TGTGCCACCAGCAGGGTCGGGACAGGGTATGAGCAGTACTTC. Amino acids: CATSRVGTGYEQYF.

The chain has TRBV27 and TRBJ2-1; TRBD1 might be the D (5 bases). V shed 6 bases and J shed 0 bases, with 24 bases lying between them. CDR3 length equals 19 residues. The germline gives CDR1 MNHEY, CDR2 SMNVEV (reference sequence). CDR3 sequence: CASSPRSPGIPRSYNEQFF. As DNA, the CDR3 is TGTGCCAGCAGCCCCCGTTCCCCAGGGATCCCGCGCTCCTACAATGAGCAGTTCTTC.

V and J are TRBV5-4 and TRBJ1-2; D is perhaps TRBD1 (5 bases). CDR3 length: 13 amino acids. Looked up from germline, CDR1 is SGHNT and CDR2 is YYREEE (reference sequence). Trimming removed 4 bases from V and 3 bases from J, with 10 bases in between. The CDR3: CASSGDSHYGYTF. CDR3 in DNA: TGTGCCAGCAGCGGAGACAGCCACTATGGCTACACCTTC.

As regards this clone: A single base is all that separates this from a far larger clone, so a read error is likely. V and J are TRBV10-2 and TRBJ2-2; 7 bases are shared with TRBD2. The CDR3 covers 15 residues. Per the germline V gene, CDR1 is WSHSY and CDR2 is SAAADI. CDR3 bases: TGCGCCAGCAGTGAGAGGACTAGGAACACCGGGGGGCTGTTTTTT. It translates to CASSERTRNTGGLFF.

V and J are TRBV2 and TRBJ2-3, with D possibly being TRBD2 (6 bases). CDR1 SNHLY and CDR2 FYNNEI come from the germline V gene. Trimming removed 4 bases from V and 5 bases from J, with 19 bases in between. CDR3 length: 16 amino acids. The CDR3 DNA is TGTGCCAGCAGTGTGCATGGCGGGGTGGGAGGAGATACGCAGTATTTT. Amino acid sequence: CASSVHGGVGGDTQYF.

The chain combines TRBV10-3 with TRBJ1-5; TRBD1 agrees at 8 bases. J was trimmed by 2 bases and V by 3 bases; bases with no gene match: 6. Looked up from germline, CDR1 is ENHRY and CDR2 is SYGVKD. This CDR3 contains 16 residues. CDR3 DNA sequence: TGTGCCATCAGTGATGGCAGGGGGCGAGGCAATCAGCCCCAGCATTTT. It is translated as CAISDGRGRGNQPQHF.

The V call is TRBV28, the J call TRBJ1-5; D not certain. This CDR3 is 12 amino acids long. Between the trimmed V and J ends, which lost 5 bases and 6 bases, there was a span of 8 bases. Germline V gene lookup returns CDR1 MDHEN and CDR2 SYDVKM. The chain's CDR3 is CASSGTVQPQHF. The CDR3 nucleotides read TGTGCCAGCAGTGGAACGGTTCAGCCCCAGCATTTT.

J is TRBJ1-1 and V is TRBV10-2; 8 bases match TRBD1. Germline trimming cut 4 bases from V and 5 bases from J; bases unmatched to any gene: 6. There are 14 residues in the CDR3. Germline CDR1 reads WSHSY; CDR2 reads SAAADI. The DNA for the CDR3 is TGCGCCAGCAGTGTGAGCAGGGGGCAGACTGAAGCTTTCTTT. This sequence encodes CASSVSRGQTEAFF.

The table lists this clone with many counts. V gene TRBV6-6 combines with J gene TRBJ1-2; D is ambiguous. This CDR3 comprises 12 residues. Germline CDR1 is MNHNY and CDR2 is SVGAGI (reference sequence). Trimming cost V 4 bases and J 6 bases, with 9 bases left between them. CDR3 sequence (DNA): TGTGCCAGCAGTTCCGCCTCAGATGGCTACACCTTC. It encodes CASSSASDGYTF.

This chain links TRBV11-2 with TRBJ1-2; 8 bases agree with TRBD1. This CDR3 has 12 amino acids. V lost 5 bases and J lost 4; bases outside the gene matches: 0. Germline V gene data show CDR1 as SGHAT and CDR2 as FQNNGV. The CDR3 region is CASSQGAYGYTF. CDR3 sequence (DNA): TGTGCCAGCAGCCAGGGGGCCTATGGCTACACCTTC.

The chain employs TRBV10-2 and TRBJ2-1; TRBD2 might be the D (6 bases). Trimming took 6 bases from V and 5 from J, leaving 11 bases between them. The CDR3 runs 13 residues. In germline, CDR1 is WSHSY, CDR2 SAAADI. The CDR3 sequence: CASRFGGDNEQFF. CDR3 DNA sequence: TGCGCCAGCAGGTTCGGAGGGGACAATGAGCAGTTCTTC.

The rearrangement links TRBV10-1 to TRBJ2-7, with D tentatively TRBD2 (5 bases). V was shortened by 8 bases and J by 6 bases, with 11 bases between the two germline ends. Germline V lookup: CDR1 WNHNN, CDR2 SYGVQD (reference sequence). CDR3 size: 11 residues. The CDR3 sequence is CASRGTSEQYF. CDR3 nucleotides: TGCGCCAGCCGGGGAACAAGCGAGCAGTACTTC.

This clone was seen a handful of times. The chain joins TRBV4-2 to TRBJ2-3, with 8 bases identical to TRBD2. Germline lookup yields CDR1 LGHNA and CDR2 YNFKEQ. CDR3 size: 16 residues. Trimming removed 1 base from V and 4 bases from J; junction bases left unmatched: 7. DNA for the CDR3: TGTGCCAGCAGCCAAGTCCTCAGCGGGAGTGCAGATACGCAGTATTTT. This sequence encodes CASSQVLSGSADTQYF.

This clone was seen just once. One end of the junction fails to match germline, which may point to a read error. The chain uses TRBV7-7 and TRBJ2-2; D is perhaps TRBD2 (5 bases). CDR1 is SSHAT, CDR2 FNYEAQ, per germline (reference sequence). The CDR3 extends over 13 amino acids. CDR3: CASSLARDGELFF. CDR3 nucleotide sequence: TGTGCTAGCAGCTTAGCGAGGGATGGGGAGCTGTTTTTT.

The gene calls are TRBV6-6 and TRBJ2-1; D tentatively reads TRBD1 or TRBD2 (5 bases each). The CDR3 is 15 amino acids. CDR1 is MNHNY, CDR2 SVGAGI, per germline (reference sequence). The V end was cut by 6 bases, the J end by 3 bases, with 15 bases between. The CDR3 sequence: CASRHRSGFYNEQFF. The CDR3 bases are TGTGCCAGCAGGCACAGGAGCGGATTCTACAATGAGCAGTTCTTC.

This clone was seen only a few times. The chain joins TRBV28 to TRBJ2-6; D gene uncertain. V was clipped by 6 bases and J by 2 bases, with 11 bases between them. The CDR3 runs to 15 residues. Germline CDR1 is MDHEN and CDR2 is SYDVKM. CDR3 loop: CASSPLEAGANVLTF. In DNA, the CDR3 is TGTGCCAGCAGCCCCCTTGAGGCTGGGGCCAACGTCCTGACTTTC.

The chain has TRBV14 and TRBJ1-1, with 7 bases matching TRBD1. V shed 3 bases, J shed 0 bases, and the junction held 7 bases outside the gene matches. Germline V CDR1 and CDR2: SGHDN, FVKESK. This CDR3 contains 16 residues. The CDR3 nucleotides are TGTGCCAGCAGCCACCGACCGGGACAGTTGAACACTGAAGCTTTCTTT. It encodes CASSHRPGQLNTEAFF.

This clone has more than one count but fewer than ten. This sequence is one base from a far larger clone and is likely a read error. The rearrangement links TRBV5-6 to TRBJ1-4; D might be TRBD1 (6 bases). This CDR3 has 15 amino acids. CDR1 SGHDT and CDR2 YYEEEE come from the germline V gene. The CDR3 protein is CTSSSGTPTNEKLFF. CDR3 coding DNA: TGTACCAGCAGTTCTGGGACACCAACTAATGAAAAACTGTTTTTT.

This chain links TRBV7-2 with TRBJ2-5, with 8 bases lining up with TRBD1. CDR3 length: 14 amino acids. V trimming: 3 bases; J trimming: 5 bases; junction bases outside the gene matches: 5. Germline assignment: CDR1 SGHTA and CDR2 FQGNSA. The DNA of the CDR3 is TGTGCCAGCAGCTTTGACCAGGGGGCTGAGACCCAGTACTTC. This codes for CASSFDQGAETQYF.

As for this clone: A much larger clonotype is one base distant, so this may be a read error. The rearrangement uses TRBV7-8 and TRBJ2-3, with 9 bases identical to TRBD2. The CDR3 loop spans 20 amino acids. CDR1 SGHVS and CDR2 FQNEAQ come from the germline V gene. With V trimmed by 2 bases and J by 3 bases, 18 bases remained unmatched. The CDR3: CASSLKPWASGIIRTDTQYF. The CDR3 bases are TGTGCCAGCAGCTTAAAGCCCTGGGCTAGCGGGATAATTAGGACAGATACGCAGTATTTT. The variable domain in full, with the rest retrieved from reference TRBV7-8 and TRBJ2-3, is GAGVSQSPRYKVAKRGQDVALRCDPISGHVSLFWYQQALGQGPEFLTYFQNEAQLDKSGLPSDRFFAERPEGSVSTLKIQRTQQEDSAVYLCASSLKPWASGIIRTDTQYFGPGTRLTVL.

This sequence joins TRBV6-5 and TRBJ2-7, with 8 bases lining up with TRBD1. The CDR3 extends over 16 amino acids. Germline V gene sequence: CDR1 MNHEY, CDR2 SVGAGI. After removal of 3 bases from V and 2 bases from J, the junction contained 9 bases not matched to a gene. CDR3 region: CASSYSSGTGAYEQYF. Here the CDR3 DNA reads TGTGCCAGCAGTTATTCGTCCGGGACAGGCGCCTACGAGCAGTACTTC.

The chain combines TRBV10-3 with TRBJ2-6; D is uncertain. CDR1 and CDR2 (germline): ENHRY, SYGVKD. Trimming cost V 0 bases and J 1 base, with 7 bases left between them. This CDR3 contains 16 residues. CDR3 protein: CAISESGVSGANVLTF. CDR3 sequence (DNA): TGTGCCATCAGTGAGTCGGGTGTGTCTGGGGCCAACGTCCTGACTTTC.